The clone carrying this T cell receptor beta chain was detected ten times or more. The antigen is unknown. From the reads, TCRdb called clonotypes with MiXCR, one entry per CDR3 protein. The data contain some 220,000 distinct CDR3 sequences, around 6.6% of them seen just once; the ten biggest clones take up around 6.9%. This record comes from a study of T cell repertoires in cytomegalovirus infection. Looking at the study overall: Public TCR beta signatures marked donors with CMV infection and the matching HLA.

Germline V gene lookup returns CDR1 SGHVS and CDR2 FQNEAQ. The CDR3 loop spans 16 amino acids. V gave up 3 bases and J gave up 5 bases, with 14 bases separating them. Study-level findings and limits: Summed public TCR beta family frequency identified CMV carriers bearing the relevant HLA. CMV-specific TCR beta clonotypes restricted by HLA-C were the ones dominating the ex vivo response.

The sequence was collected from a human donor in good health (CMV status not recorded). Some clones in this sample may be carry-over from other donors' samples. V is TRBV7-8 and J is TRBJ1-6; no definite D call. Sequencing was carried out using PBMCs. The DNA for the CDR3 is TGTGCCAGCAGCTTGAGGCCGACCCAGGATAATTCACCCCTCCACTTT. Protein sequence: CASSLRPTQDNSPLHF. Together with reference TRBV7-8 and TRBJ1-6, the CDR3 gives the full variable domain: GAGVSQSPRYKVAKRGQDVALRCDPISGHVSLFWYQQALGQGPEFLTYFQNEAQLDKSGLPSDRFFAERPEGSVSTLKIQRTQQEDSAVYLCASSLRPTQDNSPLHFGNGTRLTVT.